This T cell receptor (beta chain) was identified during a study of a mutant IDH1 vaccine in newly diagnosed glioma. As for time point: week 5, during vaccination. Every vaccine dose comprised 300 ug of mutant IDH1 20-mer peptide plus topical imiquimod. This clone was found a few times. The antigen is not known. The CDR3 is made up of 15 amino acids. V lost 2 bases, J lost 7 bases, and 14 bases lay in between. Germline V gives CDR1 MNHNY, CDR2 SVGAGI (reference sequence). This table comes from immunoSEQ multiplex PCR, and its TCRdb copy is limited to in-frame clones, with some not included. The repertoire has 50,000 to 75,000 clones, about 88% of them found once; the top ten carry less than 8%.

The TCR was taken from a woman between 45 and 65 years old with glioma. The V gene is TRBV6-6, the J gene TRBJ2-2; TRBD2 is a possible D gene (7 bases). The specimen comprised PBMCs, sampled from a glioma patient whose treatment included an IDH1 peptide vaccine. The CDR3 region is CASSYSGGAYGELFF. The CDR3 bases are TGTGCCAGCAGTTACAGTGGGGGGGCATACGGGGAGCTGTTTTTT.